The rows below give T cell receptor beta chains drawn from one sample of a study of early T cells in non-severe SARS-CoV-2 infection. In TCRdb, the 5' RACE reads were re-called with MiXCR into one record per CDR3 protein. The sample has over 35,000 distinct CDR3 sequences; about 6.5% are singletons. The sample consisted of whole blood, taken at baseline. The source is an adult who was a healthcare worker with PCR-confirmed SARS-CoV-2 infection or an uninfected control (not recorded which). The CDR3 runs from the conserved cysteine through the conserved F or W. A D gene is named only where the DNA matches it firmly. Size tells how often a clone was seen (once, few, many) or the class of an expanded clone, and some rows leave it out.

J gene,V gene,clone size,CDR3 length,D gene,CDR3 DNA,CDR3 protein
TRBJ1-1,TRBV20-1,many,12,TRBD1,TGCAGTGCCTGGGACAGGAACACTGAAGCTTTCTTT,CSAWDRNTEAFF
TRBJ1-6,TRBV10-2,many,14,TRBD1,TGCGCCAGCAGTGTGGACAGGGGGGTGTCACCCCTCCACTTT,CASSVDRGVSPLHF
TRBJ2-6,TRBV18,.,19,.,TGTGCCAGCTCGCCACAGAGTAGTTCTTTGAGCTCTGGGGCCAACGTCCTGACTTTC,CASSPQSSSLSSGANVLTF
TRBJ2-1,TRBV28,many,13,.,TGTGCCAGCAGTTTCCAGTCTTATAATGAGCAGTTCTTC,CASSFQSYNEQFF
TRBJ1-6,TRBV10-2,many,15,.,TGCGCCAGCAGGAACGGCCCGACCTATAATTCACCCCTCCACTTT,CASRNGPTYNSPLHF
TRBJ2-3,TRBV11-2,medium-sized,11,.,TGTGCCAGCAGCTTAACAGATACGCAGTATTTT,CASSLTDTQYF
TRBJ1-5,TRBV19,.,16,.,TGTGCCAGTAGTATGTTGGGGACCCGAGGCAATCAGCCCCAGCATTTT,CASSMLGTRGNQPQHF
TRBJ2-3,TRBV3-1,many,13,.,TGTGCCAGCAACTTAGGGGGGCCCGATACGCAGTATTTT,CASNLGGPDTQYF
TRBJ2-3,TRBV29-1,.,14,.,TGCAGCGTTGAGGGGGCCGAGAGCACAGATACGCAGTATTTT,CSVEGAESTDTQYF
TRBJ1-1,TRBV3-1,many,15,.,TGTGCCAGCAGCCAAGCTCTATCACGGAACACTGAAGCTTTCTTT,CASSQALSRNTEAFF
TRBJ2-3,TRBV6-2/TRBV6-3,many,17,.,TGTGCCAGCAGTTACAGGAGCGGAGCGACTAGCACAGATACGCAGTATTTT,CASSYRSGATSTDTQYF
TRBJ1-3,TRBV11-2,many,15,TRBD1,TGTGCCAGCAGCGGAACACAGGGGACTGGAAACACCATATATTTT,CASSGTQGTGNTIYF
TRBJ1-6,TRBV7-2,many,15,.,TGTGCCAGCAGCGAACGGACGGGAGATAATTCACCCCTCCACTTT,CASSERTGDNSPLHF
TRBJ1-4,TRBV12-3/TRBV12-4,few,15,.,TGTGCCAGCACCTATTGGGAGGCAGGGAATGAAAAACTGTTTTTT,CASTYWEAGNEKLFF
TRBJ2-2,TRBV28,many,14,.,TGTGCCAGCAGTTCTCAGGGGAGACCCGGGGAGCTGTTTTTT,CASSSQGRPGELFF
TRBJ1-6,TRBV20-1,many,13,.,TGCAGTGCTAGTCGGGGGTATAATTCACCCCTCCACTTT,CSASRGYNSPLHF
TRBJ2-3,TRBV4-2,few,15,.,TGTGCCAGCAGCCAAGAAGCTTCTAGCACAGATACGCAGTATTTT,CASSQEASSTDTQYF
TRBJ2-7,TRBV3-1,few,13,.,TGTGCCAGCAGCCAGAGGTCATCCTACGAGCAGTACTTC,CASSQRSSYEQYF
TRBJ1-6,TRBV5-1,few,19,TRBD1,TGCGCCAGCAGCCTTTACACGTCTAGGGACAGGGGGCGAAATTCACCCCTCCACTTT,CASSLYTSRDRGRNSPLHF
TRBJ2-3,TRBV7-2,few,17,TRBD2,TGTGCCAGCAGGAGATTCACTAGCGGGGCTAGCACAGATACGCAGTATTTT,CASRRFTSGASTDTQYF
TRBJ1-5,TRBV7-2,many,14,TRBD1,TGTGCCAGCAGTCCAGGGGGTAGCAATCAGCCCCAGCATTTT,CASSPGGSNQPQHF
TRBJ2-1,TRBV4-3,many,15,.,TGCGCCAGCAGCCAAGGGAGGACACCCAACAATGAGCAGTTCTTC,CASSQGRTPNNEQFF
TRBJ1-5,TRBV20-1,many,15,.,TGCAGTGCTAGAGAATCCCGTGGCAGCAATCAGCCCCAGCATTTT,CSARESRGSNQPQHF
TRBJ2-1,TRBV2,.,14,.,TGTGCCAGCAAAGCAGGGGTTTCCTACAATGAGCAGTTCTTC,CASKAGVSYNEQFF
TRBJ1-1,TRBV28,.,12,TRBD1,TGTGCCAGCAGCCTACTGGGACAGGTAGCTTTCTTT,CASSLLGQVAFF
TRBJ1-1,TRBV5-1,few,15,TRBD1,TGCGCCAGCAGCCTGAACCGACAGGGGGACACTGAAGCTTTCTTT,CASSLNRQGDTEAFF
TRBJ1-4,TRBV20-1,.,14,.,TGCAGTGCTAGATCCGGGTCAACTAATGAAAAACTGTTTTTT,CSARSGSTNEKLFF
TRBJ2-1,TRBV21-1,few,13,.,TGTGCCAGCAGCAAATTTTACGAGGATGAGCAGTTCTTC,CASSKFYEDEQFF
TRBJ2-7,TRBV7-9,few,14,.,TGTGCCAGCAGCTTAGCGGGAGACTCCTACGAGCAGTACTTC,CASSLAGDSYEQYF
TRBJ2-7,TRBV7-2,.,15,.,TGTGCCAGCAGCTTAGGGGGGGGCGGCTCCTACGAGCAGTACTTC,CASSLGGGGSYEQYF
TRBJ1-1,TRBV12-3/TRBV12-4,.,17,.,TGTGCCAGCAGTTTGAGGTTAAAGGCCGACTTGAACACTGAAGCTTTCTTT,CASSLRLKADLNTEAFF
TRBJ2-3,TRBV20-1,many,18,TRBD2,TGCAGTGCTAGAGATTACTTCGGACTAGCAGGATTCACAGATACGCAGTATTTT,CSARDYFGLAGFTDTQYF
TRBJ2-7,TRBV28,.,15,.,TGTGCCAGCAGCGCCCCCGGGACGGCCTCCTACGAGCAGTACTTC,CASSAPGTASYEQYF
TRBJ2-7,TRBV11-2,many,12,.,TGTGCCAGCAGCTTCGGGGGCTACGAGCAGTACTTC,CASSFGGYEQYF
TRBJ1-4,TRBV30,.,15,.,TGTGCCTGGAGTGTACGGCGACTGGGAAATGAAAAACTGTTTTTT,CAWSVRRLGNEKLFF
TRBJ2-3,TRBV7-9,many,15,TRBD2,TGTGCCAGCAGTCTAACTAGCGGGAGCACAGATACGCAGTATTTT,CASSLTSGSTDTQYF
TRBJ2-5,TRBV2,.,14,.,TGTGCCAGCAGTGACCAGGGGCCCCAAGAGACCCAGTACTTC,CASSDQGPQETQYF
TRBJ1-5,TRBV6-2/TRBV6-3,many,19,TRBD1,TGTGCCAGCAGTTACTCCGGCCCAGGGGGCGCGATATACAATCAGCCCCAGCATTTT,CASSYSGPGGAIYNQPQHF
TRBJ2-4,TRBV29-1,many,14,.,TGCAGCGTTCAGGGGAAGCTAGCCAAAAACATTCAGTACTTC,CSVQGKLAKNIQYF
TRBJ2-1,TRBV3-1,few,15,TRBD2,TGTGCCAGCAGCCAAGGTCTAGCGGGTGGCAATGAGCAGTTCTTC,CASSQGLAGGNEQFF
TRBJ1-3,TRBV28,.,12,.,TGTGCCAGCAGTTTCTTCGGAAACACCATATATTTT,CASSFFGNTIYF
TRBJ2-3,TRBV20-1,many,17,TRBD2,TGCAGTGCTAGAATCCTAGCGGGGGCGTCGGGCACAGATACGCAGTATTTT,CSARILAGASGTDTQYF
TRBJ1-1,TRBV5-6,many,14,TRBD1,TGTGCCAGCAGCCGCGGACAGGGGAACACTGAAGCTTTCTTT,CASSRGQGNTEAFF
TRBJ1-1,TRBV5-1,.,15,TRBD1,TGCGCCAGCAGTATACAAGGGGGCTTGAACACTGAAGCTTTCTTT,CASSIQGGLNTEAFF
TRBJ2-3,TRBV30,many,15,TRBD1,TGTGCCTGGAGAGGGACAGTCGGGTGGACAGATACGCAGTATTTT,CAWRGTVGWTDTQYF
TRBJ2-1,TRBV7-2,few,17,.,TGTGCCAGCAGCCCTAGTTTCGCACAGGGAAGAAACAATGAGCAGTTCTTC,CASSPSFAQGRNNEQFF
TRBJ1-1,TRBV7-2,medium-sized,14,.,TGTGCCAGCAGCCAGCAACCTATGAACACTGAAGCTTTCTTT,CASSQQPMNTEAFF
TRBJ2-7,TRBV2,few,14,TRBD2,TGTGCCAGCAGTGAAGAGGGAGGGTTCGACGAGCAGTACTTC,CASSEEGGFDEQYF
TRBJ2-3,TRBV29-1,.,15,TRBD2,TGCAGCGTTGACAATAGCGGGGGGGCCACAGATACGCAGTATTTT,CSVDNSGGATDTQYF
TRBJ2-6,TRBV5-1,few,16,.,TGCGCCACCACGCAAGGGGGGTTCACTGGGGCCAACGTCCTGACTTTC,CATTQGGFTGANVLTF
TRBJ2-3,TRBV4-1,few,16,TRBD2,TGCGCCAGCAGCCAGACTAGCGGGGGGGCCCAAGATACGCAGTATTTT,CASSQTSGGAQDTQYF
TRBJ2-1,TRBV4-3,many,17,TRBD2,TGCGCCAGCAGCCAAACACCTTTAGCGGGGGGGCCGGATGAGCAGTTCTTC,CASSQTPLAGGPDEQFF
TRBJ2-5,TRBV12-3/TRBV12-4,few,14,.,TGTGCCAGCAGAACCGGGACGGGGAAAGAGACCCAGTACTTC,CASRTGTGKETQYF
TRBJ2-7,TRBV5-1,.,11,.,TGCGCCAGCAGCTCAGGGAACGAGCAGTACTTC,CASSSGNEQYF
TRBJ2-5,TRBV13,few,14,.,TGTGCCAGCAGCCTACGGCCTGGGGGAGAGACCCAGTACTTC,CASSLRPGGETQYF
TRBJ2-2,TRBV7-9,.,12,.,TGTGCCAGCAGCCTCTACCCCGGGGAGCTGTTTTTT,CASSLYPGELFF